A selection of T cell receptor beta chains follows, all from one sample in a study of blood T cell repertoires in COVID-19. Method: immunoSEQ multiplex PCR; TCRdb's copy keeps in-frame clones and lacks some. Of 200,000 to 250,000 clones in the sample, 70% to 90% were seen once. The specimen sequenced was peripheral blood. These receptors were obtained from a woman in her twenties or thirties with COVID-19, enrolled during active disease. Each CDR3 is given with its conserved first and last residue.

cdr3_aa v_call
CASTQRAGELFF TRBV11-3
CASSLGAGNTEAFF TRBV5-1
CASSKAGGVGNANYGYTF TRBV21-1
CASSVADTQYF TRBV19
CATKSQGYSYEQYF TRBV24-1
CASSQAFGGRGVNTEAFF TRBV4-1
CASSLGGTANTEAFF TRBV7-9
CASSLARGDSPLHF TRBV11-3
CASSSSGTDTQYF TRBV10-1
CASSRTGDNEAFF TRBV5-4
CASLYEPRVDYTF TRBV10-1
CASSLGFTSNEQFF TRBV11-2
CASSLRGGVTGTDTQYF TRBV19
CASSWTVHNEQFF TRBV6-5
CASSLANPGTGQGDGYTF TRBV5-1
CASRATSGGYNEQFF TRBV6-4